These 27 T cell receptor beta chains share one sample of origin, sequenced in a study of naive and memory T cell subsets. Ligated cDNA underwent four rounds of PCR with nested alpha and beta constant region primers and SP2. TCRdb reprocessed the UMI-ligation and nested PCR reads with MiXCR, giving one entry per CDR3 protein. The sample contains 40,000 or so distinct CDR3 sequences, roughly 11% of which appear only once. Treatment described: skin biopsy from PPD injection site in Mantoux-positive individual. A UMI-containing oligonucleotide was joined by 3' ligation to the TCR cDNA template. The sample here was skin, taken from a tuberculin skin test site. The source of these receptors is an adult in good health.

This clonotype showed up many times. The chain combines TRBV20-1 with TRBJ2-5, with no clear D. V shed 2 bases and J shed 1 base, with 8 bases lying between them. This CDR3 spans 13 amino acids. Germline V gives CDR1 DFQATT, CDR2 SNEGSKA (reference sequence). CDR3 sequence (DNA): TGCAGTGCTAGACTTCACAGCCAAGAGACCCAGTACTTC. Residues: CSARLHSQETQYF.

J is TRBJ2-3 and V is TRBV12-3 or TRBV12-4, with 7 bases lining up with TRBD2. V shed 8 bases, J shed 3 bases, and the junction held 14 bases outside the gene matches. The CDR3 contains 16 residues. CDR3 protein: CASGPPWGGRTDTQYF. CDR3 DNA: TGTGCCAGCGGGCCTCCGTGGGGAGGGAGAACAGATACGCAGTATTTT.

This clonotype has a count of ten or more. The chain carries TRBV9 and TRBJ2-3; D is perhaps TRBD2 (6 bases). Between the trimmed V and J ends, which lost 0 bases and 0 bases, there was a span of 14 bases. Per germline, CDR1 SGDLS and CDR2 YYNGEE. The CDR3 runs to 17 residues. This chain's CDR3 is CASSVGGGRASTDTQYF. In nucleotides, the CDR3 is TGTGCCAGCAGCGTAGGGGGAGGCAGGGCTAGCACAGATACGCAGTATTTT.

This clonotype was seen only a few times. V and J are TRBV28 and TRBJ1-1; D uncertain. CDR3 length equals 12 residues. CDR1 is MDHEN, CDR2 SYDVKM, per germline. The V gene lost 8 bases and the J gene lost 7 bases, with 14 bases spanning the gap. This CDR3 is CASGEGLREAFF. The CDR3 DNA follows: TGTGCCAGCGGGGAAGGGTTGCGTGAAGCTTTCTTT.

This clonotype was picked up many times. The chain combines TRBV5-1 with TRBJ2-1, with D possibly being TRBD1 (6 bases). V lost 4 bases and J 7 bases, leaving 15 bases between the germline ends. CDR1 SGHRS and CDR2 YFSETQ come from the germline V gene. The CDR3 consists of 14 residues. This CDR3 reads CASSQGGRLNEQFF. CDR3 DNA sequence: TGCGCCAGCAGCCAAGGGGGTAGGTTGAATGAGCAGTTCTTC.

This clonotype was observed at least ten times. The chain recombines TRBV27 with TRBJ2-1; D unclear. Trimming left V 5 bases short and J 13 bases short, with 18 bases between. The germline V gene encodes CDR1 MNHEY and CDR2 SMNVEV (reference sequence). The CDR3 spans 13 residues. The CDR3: CASSPNTRPGQFF. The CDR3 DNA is TGTGCCAGCAGTCCCAACACGCGCCCCGGTCAGTTCTTC.

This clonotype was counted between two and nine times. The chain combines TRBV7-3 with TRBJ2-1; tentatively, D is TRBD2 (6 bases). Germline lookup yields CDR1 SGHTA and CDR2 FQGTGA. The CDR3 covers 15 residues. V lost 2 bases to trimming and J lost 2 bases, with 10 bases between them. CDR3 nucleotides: TGTGCCAGCAGCTTAGTATTAGCGGCCTACAATGAGCAGTTCTTC. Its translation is CASSLVLAAYNEQFF.

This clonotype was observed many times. CDR3: CAISASPGQGISYEQYF. CDR3 coding DNA: TGTGCCATCAGCGCCTCACCGGGACAGGGCATTTCCTACGAGCAGTACTTC. This sequence joins TRBV10-3 and TRBJ2-7, with 9 bases identical to TRBD1. V shed 6 bases, J shed 1 base, and the junction held 13 bases outside the gene matches. Germline lookup yields CDR1 ENHRY and CDR2 SYGVKD. The CDR3 is 17 amino acids.

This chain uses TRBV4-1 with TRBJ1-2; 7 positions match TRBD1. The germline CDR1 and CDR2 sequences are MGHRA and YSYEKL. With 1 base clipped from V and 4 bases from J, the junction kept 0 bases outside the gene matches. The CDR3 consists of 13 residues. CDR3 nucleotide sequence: TGCGCCAGCAGCCAAGGACAGGGCTATGGCTACACCTTC. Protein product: CASSQGQGYGYTF.

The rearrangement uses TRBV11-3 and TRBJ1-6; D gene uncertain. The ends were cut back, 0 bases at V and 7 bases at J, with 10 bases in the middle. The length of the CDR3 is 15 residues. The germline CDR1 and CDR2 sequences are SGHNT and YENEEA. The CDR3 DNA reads TGTGCCAGCAGCTTAGAACATATAGAAAATTCACCCCTCCACTTT. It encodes CASSLEHIENSPLHF.

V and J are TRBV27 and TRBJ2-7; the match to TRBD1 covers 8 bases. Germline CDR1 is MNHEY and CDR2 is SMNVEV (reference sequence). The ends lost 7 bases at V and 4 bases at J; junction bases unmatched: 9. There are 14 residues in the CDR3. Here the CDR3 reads CASTHGTGAYEQYF. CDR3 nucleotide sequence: TGTGCCAGCACCCACGGGACAGGTGCTTACGAGCAGTACTTC.

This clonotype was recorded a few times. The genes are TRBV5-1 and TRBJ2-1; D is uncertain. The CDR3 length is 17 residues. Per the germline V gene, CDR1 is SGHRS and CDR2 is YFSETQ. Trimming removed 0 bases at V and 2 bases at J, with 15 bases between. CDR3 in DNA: TGCGCCAGCAGCTTGGGGTCTTCTCGTCCGGCCTACAATGAGCAGTTCTTC. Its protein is CASSLGSSRPAYNEQFF.

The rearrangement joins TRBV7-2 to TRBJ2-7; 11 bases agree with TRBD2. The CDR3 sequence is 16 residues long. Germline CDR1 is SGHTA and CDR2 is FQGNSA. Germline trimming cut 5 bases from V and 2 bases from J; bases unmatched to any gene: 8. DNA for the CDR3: TGTGCCAGCAGCGAGGCCGGGACTAGCGGTACCTACGAGCAGTACTTC. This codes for CASSEAGTSGTYEQYF.

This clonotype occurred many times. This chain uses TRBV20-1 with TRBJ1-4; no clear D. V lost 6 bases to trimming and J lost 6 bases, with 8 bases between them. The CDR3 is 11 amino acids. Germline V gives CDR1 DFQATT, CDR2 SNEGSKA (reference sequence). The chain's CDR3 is CSAGPDEKLFF. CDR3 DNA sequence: TGCAGTGCAGGTCCGGATGAAAAACTGTTTTTT.

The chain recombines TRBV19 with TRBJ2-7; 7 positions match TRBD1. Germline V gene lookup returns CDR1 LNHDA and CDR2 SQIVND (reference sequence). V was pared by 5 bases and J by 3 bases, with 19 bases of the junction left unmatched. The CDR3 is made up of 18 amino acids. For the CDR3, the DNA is TGTGCCAGTAGTGCGCTCGGGACCCGGACAGGAGGTGGCTACGAGCAGTACTTC. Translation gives CASSALGTRTGGGYEQYF.

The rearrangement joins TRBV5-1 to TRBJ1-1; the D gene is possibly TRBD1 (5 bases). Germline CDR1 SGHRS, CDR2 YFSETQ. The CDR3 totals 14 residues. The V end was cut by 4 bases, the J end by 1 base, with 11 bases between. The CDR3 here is CASSLGHQNTEAFF. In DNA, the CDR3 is TGCGCCAGCAGCCTAGGACACCAGAACACTGAAGCTTTCTTT.

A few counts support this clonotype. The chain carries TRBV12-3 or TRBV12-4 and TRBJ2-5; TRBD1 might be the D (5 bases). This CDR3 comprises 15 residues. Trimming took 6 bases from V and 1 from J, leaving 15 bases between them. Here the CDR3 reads CASRPGWGTQETQYF. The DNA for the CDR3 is TGTGCCAGCAGGCCCGGGTGGGGCACCCAAGAGACCCAGTACTTC.

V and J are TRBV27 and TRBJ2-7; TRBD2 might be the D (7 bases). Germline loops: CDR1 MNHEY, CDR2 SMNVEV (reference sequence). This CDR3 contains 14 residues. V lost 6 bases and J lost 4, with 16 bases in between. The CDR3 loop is CASSTTGRGYEQYF. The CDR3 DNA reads TGTGCCAGCAGCACTACAGGGAGGGGATACGAGCAGTACTTC.

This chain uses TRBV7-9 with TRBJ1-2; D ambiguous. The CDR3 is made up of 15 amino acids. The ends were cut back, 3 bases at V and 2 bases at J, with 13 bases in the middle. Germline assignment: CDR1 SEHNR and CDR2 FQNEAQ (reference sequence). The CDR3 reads CASSLSAQPNYGYTF. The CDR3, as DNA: TGTGCCAGCAGCTTGAGTGCACAACCAAACTATGGCTACACCTTC.

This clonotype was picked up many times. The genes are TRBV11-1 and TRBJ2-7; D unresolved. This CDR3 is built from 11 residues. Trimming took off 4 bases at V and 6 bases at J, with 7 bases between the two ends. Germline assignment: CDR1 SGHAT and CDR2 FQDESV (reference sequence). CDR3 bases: TGTGCCAGCAGCTCGGATCTCGAGCAGTACTTC. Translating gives CASSSDLEQYF.

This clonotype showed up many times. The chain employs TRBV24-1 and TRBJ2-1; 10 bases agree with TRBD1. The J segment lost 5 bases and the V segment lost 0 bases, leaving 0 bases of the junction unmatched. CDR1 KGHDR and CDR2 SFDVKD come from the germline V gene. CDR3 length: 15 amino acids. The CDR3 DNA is TGTGCCACCAGTGATTTGGGGACAGGGGACAATGAGCAGTTCTTC. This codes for CATSDLGTGDNEQFF.

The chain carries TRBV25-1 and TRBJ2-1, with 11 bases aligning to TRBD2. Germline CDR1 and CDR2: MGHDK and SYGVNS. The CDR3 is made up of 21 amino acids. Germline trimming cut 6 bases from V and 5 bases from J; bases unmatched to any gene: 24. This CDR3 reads CASSPTGVVAGGRRTDNEQFF. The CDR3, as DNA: TGTGCCAGCAGCCCTACCGGGGTGGTAGCGGGAGGGCGACGTACAGACAATGAGCAGTTCTTC.

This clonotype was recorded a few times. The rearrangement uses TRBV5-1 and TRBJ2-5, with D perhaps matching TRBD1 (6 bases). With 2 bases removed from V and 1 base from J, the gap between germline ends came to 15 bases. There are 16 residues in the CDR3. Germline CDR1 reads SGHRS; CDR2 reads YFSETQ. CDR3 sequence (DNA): TGCGCCAGCAGCTTCGGGGACACTCCCTTCCAAGAGACCCAGTACTTC. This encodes CASSFGDTPFQETQYF.

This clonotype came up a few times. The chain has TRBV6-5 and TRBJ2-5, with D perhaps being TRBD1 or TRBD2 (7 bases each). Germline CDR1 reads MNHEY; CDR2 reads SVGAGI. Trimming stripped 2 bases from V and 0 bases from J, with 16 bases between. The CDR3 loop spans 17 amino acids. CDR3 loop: CASSYGLQGGYQETQYF. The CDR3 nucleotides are TGTGCCAGCAGTTACGGGTTGCAGGGGGGGTACCAAGAGACCCAGTACTTC.

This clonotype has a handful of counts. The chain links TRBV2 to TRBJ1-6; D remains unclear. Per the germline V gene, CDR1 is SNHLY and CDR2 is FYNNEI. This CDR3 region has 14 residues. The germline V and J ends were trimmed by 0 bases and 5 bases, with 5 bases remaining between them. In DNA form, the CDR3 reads TGTGCCAGCAGTGAAGCTACAGATAATTCACCCCTCCACTTT. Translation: CASSEATDNSPLHF.

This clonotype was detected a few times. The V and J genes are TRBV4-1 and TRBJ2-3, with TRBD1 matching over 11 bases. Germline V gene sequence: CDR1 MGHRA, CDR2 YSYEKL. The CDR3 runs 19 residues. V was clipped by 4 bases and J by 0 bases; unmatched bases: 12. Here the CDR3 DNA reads TGCGCCAGCAGCCCAGAACCGGGACAGGGGGTTGTTAGCACAGATACGCAGTATTTT. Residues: CASSPEPGQGVVSTDTQYF.

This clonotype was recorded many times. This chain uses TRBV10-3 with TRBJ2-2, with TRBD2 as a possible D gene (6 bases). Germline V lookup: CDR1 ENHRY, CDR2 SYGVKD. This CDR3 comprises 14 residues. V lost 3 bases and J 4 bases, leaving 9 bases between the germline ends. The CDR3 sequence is CAISDVGGTGELFF. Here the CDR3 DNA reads TGTGCCATCAGTGATGTGGGAGGCACCGGGGAGCTGTTTTTT.